The entry that follows covers one TCR beta chain sequence. Its antigen is unidentified. Isolating PBMCs gave at least 7 million of these cells per sample. These data are taken from a study of blood T cells in healthy people across ages. For the study at large: About one barcoded beta molecule was captured per two T cells (by template switching).

Primers used in a second PCR of about 6 to 12 cycles were a sample-barcoded 5' primer and a J-beta primer mix. Researchers report that a template-switch adaptor with 12 random nucleotides tagged each cDNA molecule. One entry per CDR3 protein, called by TCRdb with MiXCR from the 5' RACE reads. The sample has 950,000 to 1,200,000 distinct CDR3 sequences, around two fifths seen once; the top ten hold 13%. Per the germline V gene, CDR1 is MNHEY and CDR2 is SVGAGI. The junction had 6 bases not matched to a gene; V was cut back by 2 bases and J by 6 bases. The length of the CDR3 is 15 residues. Whole-study findings and limits: In the absence of known donor CMV status, changes in expanded clonotypes were possibly confounded.

Sequenced: blood. J is TRBJ2-3 and V is TRBV6-5, with 9 bases matching TRBD2. The clonotype originates from a man younger than 30 in good health. The CDR3 coding sequence is TGTGCCAGCAGTTACGTGCGGGGGGGCGCCGATACGCAGTATTTT. Amino acids: CASSYVRGGADTQYF.